This T cell receptor beta chain is from a study of regulatory T cells in long-lasting Graves disease. Notes on the study in general: Between persistent patients, 2,500 to 3,500 public clonotypes were shared, exceeding the 900 to 1,000 shared between new patients.

Between the trimmed V and J ends, which lost 3 bases and 1 base, there was a span of 13 bases. CDR3 length: 15 amino acids. Germline V lookup: CDR1 SGDLS, CDR2 YYNGEE. Combining iRepertoire HTBI primers with Arm-PCR of CDR3 regions, the authors built TCR beta libraries. In TCRdb, the multiplex PCR reads were re-called with MiXCR into one record per CDR3 protein. The data show 580,000 or so distinct CDR3 sequences, 16% seen once. Time point noted: newly diagnosed GD, antithyroid drugs for less than 3 months. Following extraction of RNA from PBMCs, that RNA was used to make the TCR library. The patients included were those that came from an endocrinology department in Xi'an, China. Note on this clonotype: Its antigen remains unknown.

These records were also assigned to another study, of T cells in Graves' hyperthyroidism and ophthalmopathy. That report adds: The model forecast ophthalmopathy, anticipating it by a median around 6.5 months before onset.

This receptor was identified in a man younger than 35 with Graves disease. Here the sequenced sample was peripheral blood mononuclear cells (PBMCs), taken at new diagnosis, from a patient treated with antithyroid drugs. This chain joins TRBV9 and TRBJ2-5, with TRBD2 as a possible D gene (6 bases). CDR3 nucleotide sequence: TGTGCCAGCAGCGCGCGGGACCACCTCCAAGAGACCCAGTACTTC. Translation gives CASSARDHLQETQYF.